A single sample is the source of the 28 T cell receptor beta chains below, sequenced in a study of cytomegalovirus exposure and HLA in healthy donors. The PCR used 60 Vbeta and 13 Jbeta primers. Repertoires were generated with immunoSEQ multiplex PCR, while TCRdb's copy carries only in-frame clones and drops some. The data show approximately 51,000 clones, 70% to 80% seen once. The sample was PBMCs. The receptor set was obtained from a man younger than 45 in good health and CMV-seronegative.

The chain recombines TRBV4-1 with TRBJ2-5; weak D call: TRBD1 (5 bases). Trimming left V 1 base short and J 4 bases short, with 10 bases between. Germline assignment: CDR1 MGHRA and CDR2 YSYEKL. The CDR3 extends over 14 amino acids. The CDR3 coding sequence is TGCGCCAGCAGCCAAGTCACAAGGGGAGAGACCCAGTACTTC. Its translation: CASSQVTRGETQYF.

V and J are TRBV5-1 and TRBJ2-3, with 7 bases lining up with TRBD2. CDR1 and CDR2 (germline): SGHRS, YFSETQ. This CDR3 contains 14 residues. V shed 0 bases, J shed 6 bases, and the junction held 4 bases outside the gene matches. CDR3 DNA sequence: TGCGCCAGCAGCTTGGAGGGAGCGGGGGATACGCAGTATTTT. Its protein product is CASSLEGAGDTQYF. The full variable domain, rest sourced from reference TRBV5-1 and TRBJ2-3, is KAGVTQTPRYLIKTRGQQVTLSCSPISGHRSVSWYQQTPGQGLQFLFEYFSETQRNKGNFPGRFSGRQFSNSRSEMNVSTLELGDSALYLCASSLEGAGDTQYFGPGTRLTVL.

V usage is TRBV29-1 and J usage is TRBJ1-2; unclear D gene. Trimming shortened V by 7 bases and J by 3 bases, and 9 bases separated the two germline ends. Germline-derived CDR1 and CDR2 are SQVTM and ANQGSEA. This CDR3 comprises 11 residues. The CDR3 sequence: CSAGSYYGYTF. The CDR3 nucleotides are TGCAGCGCGGGGTCTTACTATGGCTACACCTTC.

CDR3 sequence: CASSLIRGVDYYEQYF. The DNA of the CDR3 is TGCGCCAGCAGCCTCATCAGGGGGGTGGACTACTACGAGCAGTACTTC. V and J are TRBV5-1 and TRBJ2-7, with D maybe TRBD1 (7 bases). V was trimmed by 4 bases and J by 3 bases, leaving 20 bases between them. The germline gives CDR1 SGHRS, CDR2 YFSETQ. The CDR3 runs 16 residues.

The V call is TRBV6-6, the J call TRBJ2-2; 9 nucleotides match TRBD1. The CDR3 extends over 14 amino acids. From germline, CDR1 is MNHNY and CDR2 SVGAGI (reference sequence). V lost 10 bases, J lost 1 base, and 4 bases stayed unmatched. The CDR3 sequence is CATTGQGNTGELFF. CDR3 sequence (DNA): TGTGCCACCACGGGACAGGGGAACACCGGGGAGCTGTTTTTT.

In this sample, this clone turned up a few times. The CDR3, as DNA: TGCGCCAGCAGCTTGGGAGGGGGGGGATCGGGCTACGAGCAGTACTTC. It yields the protein CASSLGGGGSGYEQYF. V and J are TRBV5-1 and TRBJ2-7; D might be TRBD2 (7 bases). Germline V lookup: CDR1 SGHRS, CDR2 YFSETQ. V was trimmed by 0 bases and J by 3 bases, leaving 16 bases between them. This CDR3 is built from 16 residues. The whole variable domain, remainder taken from reference TRBV5-1 and TRBJ2-7, is KAGVTQTPRYLIKTRGQQVTLSCSPISGHRSVSWYQQTPGQGLQFLFEYFSETQRNKGNFPGRFSGRQFSNSRSEMNVSTLELGDSALYLCASSLGGGGSGYEQYFGPGTRLTVT.

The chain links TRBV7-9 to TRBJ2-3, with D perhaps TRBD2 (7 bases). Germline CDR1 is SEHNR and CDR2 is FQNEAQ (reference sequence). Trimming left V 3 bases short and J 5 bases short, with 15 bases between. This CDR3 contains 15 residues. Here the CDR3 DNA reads TGTGCCAGCAGCTTTTCGGGGGGCGGGGGAGATACGCAGTATTTT. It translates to CASSFSGGGGDTQYF.

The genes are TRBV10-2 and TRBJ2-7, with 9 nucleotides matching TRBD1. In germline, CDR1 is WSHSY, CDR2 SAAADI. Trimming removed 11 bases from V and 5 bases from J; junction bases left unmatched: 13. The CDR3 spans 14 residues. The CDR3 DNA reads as TGCGCCTCCTCGAAGACAGGGGGTAACGACGAGCAGTACTTC. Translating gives CASSKTGGNDEQYF.

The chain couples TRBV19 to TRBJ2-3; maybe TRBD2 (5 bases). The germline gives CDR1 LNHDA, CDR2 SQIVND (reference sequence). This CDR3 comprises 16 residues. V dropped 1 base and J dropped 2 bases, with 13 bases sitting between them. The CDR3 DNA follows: TGTGCCAGTAGTATAGGGTCAAAGCGGTCCACAGATACGCAGTATTTT. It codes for CASSIGSKRSTDTQYF.

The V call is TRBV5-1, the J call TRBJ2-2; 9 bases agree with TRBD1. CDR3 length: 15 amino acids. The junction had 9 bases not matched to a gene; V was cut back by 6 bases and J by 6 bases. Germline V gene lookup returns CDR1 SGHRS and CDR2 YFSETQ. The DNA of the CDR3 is TGCGCCAGCAAACGGACAGGGGTTATGGCCGGGGAGCTGTTTTTT. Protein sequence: CASKRTGVMAGELFF.

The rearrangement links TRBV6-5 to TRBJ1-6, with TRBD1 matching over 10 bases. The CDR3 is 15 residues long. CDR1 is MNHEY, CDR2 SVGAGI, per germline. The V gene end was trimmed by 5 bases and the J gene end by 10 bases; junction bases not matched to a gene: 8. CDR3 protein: CASSATGTGESPLHF. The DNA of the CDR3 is TGTGCCAGCAGTGCGACCGGGACAGGGGAATCACCCCTCCACTTT.

CDR3 sequence reads: CATSREGMGAGVRNEQFF. Here the CDR3 DNA reads TGTGCCACCAGCAGAGAGGGTATGGGGGCGGGAGTACGAAATGAGCAGTTCTTC. The genes are TRBV15 and TRBJ2-1; a possible D gene is TRBD2 (7 bases). There are 18 residues in the CDR3. The V end was cut by 0 bases, the J end by 7 bases, with 22 bases between. CDR1 and CDR2 (germline): LNHNV, YYDKDF (reference sequence).

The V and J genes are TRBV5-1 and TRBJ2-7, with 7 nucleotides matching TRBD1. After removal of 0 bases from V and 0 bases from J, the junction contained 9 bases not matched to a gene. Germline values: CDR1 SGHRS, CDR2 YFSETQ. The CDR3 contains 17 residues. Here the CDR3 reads CASSLGGQPLSSYEQYF. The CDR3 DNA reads TGCGCCAGCAGCTTGGGGGGACAGCCCCTGAGCTCCTACGAGCAGTACTTC.

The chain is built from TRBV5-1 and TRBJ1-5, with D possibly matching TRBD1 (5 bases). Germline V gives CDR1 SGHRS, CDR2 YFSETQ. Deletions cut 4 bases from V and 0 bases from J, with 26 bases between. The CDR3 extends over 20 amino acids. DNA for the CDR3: TGCGCCAGCAGCCTGTCCGCCAAAGGACACCCGAGGCCTAGCAATCAGCCCCAGCATTTT. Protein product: CASSLSAKGHPRPSNQPQHF.

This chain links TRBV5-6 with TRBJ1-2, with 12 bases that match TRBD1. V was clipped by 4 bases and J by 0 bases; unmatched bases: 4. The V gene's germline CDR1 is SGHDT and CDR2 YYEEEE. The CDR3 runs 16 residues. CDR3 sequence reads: CASSPGTGGANYGYTF. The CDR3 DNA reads TGTGCCAGCAGCCCCGGGACAGGGGGCGCTAACTATGGCTACACCTTC. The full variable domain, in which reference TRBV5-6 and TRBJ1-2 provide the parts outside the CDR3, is DAGVTQSPTHLIKTRGQQVTLRCSPKSGHDTVSWYQQALGQGPQFIFQYYEEEERQRGNFPDRFSGHQFPNYSSELNVNALLLGDSALYLCASSPGTGGANYGYTFGSGTRLTVV.

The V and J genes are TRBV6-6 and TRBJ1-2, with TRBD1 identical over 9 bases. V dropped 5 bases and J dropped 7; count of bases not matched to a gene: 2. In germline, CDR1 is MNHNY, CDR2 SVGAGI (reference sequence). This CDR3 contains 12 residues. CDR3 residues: CASSGTGSGYTF. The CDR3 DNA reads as TGTGCCAGCAGTGGGACAGGGAGTGGCTACACCTTC.

For the CDR3, the DNA is TGCAGCGTGGATGACTTGAACACTGAAGCTTTCTTT. This translates into CSVDDLNTEAFF. The V and J genes are TRBV29-1 and TRBJ1-1; no firm D call. V was shortened by 6 bases and J by 0 bases, with 8 bases between the two germline ends. The CDR3 has 12 residues. The germline V gene has CDR1 SQVTM and CDR2 ANQGSEA.

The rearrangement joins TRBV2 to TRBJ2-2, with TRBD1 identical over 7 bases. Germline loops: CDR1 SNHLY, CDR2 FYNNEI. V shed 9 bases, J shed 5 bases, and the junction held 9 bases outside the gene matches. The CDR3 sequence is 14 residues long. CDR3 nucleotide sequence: TGTGCCAGATGGACAGGTCGGGTGACCGGGGAGCTGTTTTTT. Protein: CARWTGRVTGELFF. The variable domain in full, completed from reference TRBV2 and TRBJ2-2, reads EPEVTQTPSHQVTQMGQEVILRCVPISNHLYFYWYRQILGQKVEFLVSFYNNEISEKSEIFDDQFSVERPDGSNFTLKIRSTKLEDSAMYFCARWTGRVTGELFFGEGSRLTVL.

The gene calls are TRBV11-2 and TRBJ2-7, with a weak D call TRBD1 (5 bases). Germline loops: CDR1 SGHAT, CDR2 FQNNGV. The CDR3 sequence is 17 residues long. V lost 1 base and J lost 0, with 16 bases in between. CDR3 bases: TGTGCCAGCAGCTTAGCTTCAGGGAAACTTTTCTCCTACGAGCAGTACTTC. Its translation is CASSLASGKLFSYEQYF. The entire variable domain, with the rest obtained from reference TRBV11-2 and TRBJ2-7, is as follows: EAGVAQSPRYKIIEKRQSVAFWCNPISGHATLYWYQQILGQGPKLLIQFQNNGVVDDSQLPKDRFSAERLKGVDSTLKIQPAKLEDSAVYLCASSLASGKLFSYEQYFGPGTRLTVT.

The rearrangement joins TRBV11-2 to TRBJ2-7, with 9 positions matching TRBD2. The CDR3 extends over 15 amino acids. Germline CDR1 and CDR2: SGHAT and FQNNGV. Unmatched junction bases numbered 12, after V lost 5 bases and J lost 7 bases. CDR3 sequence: CASSPGTSISGEQYF. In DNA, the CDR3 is TGTGCCAGCAGCCCAGGGACTAGCATCTCGGGAGAGCAGTACTTC. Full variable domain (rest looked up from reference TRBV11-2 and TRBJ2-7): EAGVAQSPRYKIIEKRQSVAFWCNPISGHATLYWYQQILGQGPKLLIQFQNNGVVDDSQLPKDRFSAERLKGVDSTLKIQPAKLEDSAVYLCASSPGTSISGEQYFGPGTRLTVT.

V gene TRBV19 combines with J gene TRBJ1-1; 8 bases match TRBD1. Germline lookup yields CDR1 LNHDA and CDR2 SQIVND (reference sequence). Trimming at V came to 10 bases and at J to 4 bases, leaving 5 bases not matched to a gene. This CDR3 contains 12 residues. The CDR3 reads CATETGGTEAFF. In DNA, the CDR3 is TGTGCCACTGAAACAGGGGGCACTGAAGCTTTCTTT.

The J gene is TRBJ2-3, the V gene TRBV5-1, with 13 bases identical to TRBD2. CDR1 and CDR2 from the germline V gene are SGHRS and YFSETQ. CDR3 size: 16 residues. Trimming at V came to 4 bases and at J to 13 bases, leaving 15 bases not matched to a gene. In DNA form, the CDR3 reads TGCGCCAGCAGCATTGGACTAGCGGGAGTATTAGATAAGAAGTATTTT. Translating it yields CASSIGLAGVLDKKYF.

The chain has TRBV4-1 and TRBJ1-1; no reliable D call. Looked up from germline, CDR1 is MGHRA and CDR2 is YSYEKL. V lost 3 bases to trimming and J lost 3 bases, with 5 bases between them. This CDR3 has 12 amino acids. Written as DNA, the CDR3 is TGCGCCAGCAGCCATACATACACTGAAGCTTTCTTT. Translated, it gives CASSHTYTEAFF.

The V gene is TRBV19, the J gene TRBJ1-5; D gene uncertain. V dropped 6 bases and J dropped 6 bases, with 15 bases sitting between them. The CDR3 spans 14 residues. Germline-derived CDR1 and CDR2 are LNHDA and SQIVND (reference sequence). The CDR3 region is CASSPDGVIQPQHF. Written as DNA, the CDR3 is TGTGCCAGTAGCCCCGACGGGGTGATTCAGCCCCAGCATTTT.

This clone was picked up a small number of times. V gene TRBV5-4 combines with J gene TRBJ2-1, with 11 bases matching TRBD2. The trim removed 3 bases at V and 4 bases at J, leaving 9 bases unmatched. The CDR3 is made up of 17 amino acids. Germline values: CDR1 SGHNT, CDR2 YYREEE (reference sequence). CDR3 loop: CASSSKIAGGAYNEQFF. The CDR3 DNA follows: TGTGCCAGCAGCTCCAAAATAGCGGGAGGGGCATACAATGAGCAGTTCTTC.

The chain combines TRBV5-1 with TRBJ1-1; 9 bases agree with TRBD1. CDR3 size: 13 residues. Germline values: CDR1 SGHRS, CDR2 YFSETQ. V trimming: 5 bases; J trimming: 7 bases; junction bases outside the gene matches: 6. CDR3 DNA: TGCGCCAGCAGAATAGGGACAGGGTTTGAAGCTTTCTTT. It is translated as CASRIGTGFEAFF.

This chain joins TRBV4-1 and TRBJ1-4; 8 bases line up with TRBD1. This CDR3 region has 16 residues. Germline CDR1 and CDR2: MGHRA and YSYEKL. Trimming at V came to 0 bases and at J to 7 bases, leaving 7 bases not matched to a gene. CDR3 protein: CASSQDRTGSGEKLFF. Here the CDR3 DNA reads TGCGCCAGCAGCCAAGACAGGACAGGGTCCGGTGAAAAACTGTTTTTT.

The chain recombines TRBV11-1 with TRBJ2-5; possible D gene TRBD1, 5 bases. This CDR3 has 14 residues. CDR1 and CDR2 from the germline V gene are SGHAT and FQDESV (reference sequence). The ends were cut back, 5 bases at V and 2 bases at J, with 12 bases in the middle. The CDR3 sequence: CASSADTFQETQYF. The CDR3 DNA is TGTGCCAGCAGCGCGGACACATTTCAAGAGACCCAGTACTTC.